Presented here are 9 T cell receptor beta chains from one specimen sequenced in a study of vaccination effects on CD4 cells after COVID-19. Method: immunoSEQ multiplex PCR; TCRdb's copy keeps in-frame clones and lacks some. In the table there are roughly 63,000 clones, roughly three quarters of which are singletons. Their specific antigens are unknown. ViraFEST assay sequencing came after antigen-specific CD4+ T cells were expanded with viral peptide pools. The culture ran for approximately 10 days, and then CD4+ T cells were isolated. All participants had two doses of either the BNT162b2 or mRNA-1273 vaccine. The sequences come from CD4+ T cells from PBMCs cultured with HCoV-OC43 spike peptides, collected after COVID-19 vaccination. Subset indicated: HCoV-OC43 spike overlapping peptide pool stimulation. These receptors all stem from a human donor who received a COVID-19 vaccine.

J is TRBJ1-1 and V is TRBV6-5; D is perhaps TRBD1 (6 bases). The CDR3 runs 15 residues. The V end was cut by 3 bases, the J end by 1 base, with 12 bases between. Germline lookup yields CDR1 MNHEY and CDR2 SVGAGI. Written as DNA, the CDR3 is TGTGCCAGCAGTTATTACCTGGGACAGAACACTGAAGCTTTCTTT. Translated: CASSYYLGQNTEAFF.

The genes are TRBV5-4 and TRBJ2-1; D is undetermined. The CDR3 sequence is 12 residues long. Per the germline V gene, CDR1 is SGHNT and CDR2 is YYREEE (reference sequence). The ends were cut back, 2 bases at V and 4 bases at J, with 4 bases in the middle. The DNA of the CDR3 is TGTGCCAGCAGCTTATCATACAATGAGCAGTTCTTC. Protein product: CASSLSYNEQFF.

This clone was counted a few times. The rearrangement joins TRBV30 to TRBJ1-4; D might be TRBD1 (5 bases). The germline gives CDR1 GTSNPN, CDR2 SVGIG (reference sequence). V lost 3 bases and J lost 3, with 11 bases in between. CDR3 size: 14 residues. CDR3 sequence reads: CAWSVTGANEKLFF. CDR3 DNA sequence: TGTGCCTGGAGCGTAACAGGTGCTAATGAAAAACTGTTTTTT.

The rearrangement joins TRBV9 to TRBJ1-1; 10 bases are shared with TRBD1. V shed 4 bases and J 3 bases; nucleotides not matched to a gene: 6. The CDR3 has 15 amino acids. Per the germline V gene, CDR1 is SGDLS and CDR2 is YYNGEE. The CDR3 is CASSPGQGIYTEAFF. The CDR3, as DNA: TGTGCCAGCAGCCCGGGACAGGGGATCTACACTGAAGCTTTCTTT.

The chain has TRBV10-3 and TRBJ1-5; the D is unclear. Trimming took 0 bases from V and 4 from J, leaving 13 bases between them. The CDR3 contains 16 residues. CDR1 ENHRY and CDR2 SYGVKD come from the germline V gene. Here the CDR3 reads CAISESPIRSNQPQHF. The CDR3 DNA is TGTGCCATCAGTGAGTCCCCTATAAGATCAAATCAGCCCCAGCATTTT.

This rearrangement joins TRBV7-2 to TRBJ1-3; D possibly corresponds to TRBD1 (5 bases). Trimming cost V 0 bases and J 1 base, with 7 bases left between them. CDR3 size: 15 residues. Per germline, CDR1 SGHTA and CDR2 FQGNSA. CDR3 sequence reads: CASSLAAGSGNTIYF. Written as DNA, the CDR3 is TGTGCCAGCAGCTTAGCGGCAGGGTCTGGAAACACCATATATTTT. The variable domain in full, completed from reference TRBV7-2 and TRBJ1-3, reads GAGVSQSPSNKVTEKGKDVELRCDPISGHTALYWYRQSLGQGLEFLIYFQGNSAPDKSGLPSDRFSAERTGGSVSTLTIQRTQQEDSAVYLCASSLAAGSGNTIYFGEGSWLTVV.

The V call is TRBV6-1, the J call TRBJ1-4; TRBD1 aligns across 7 bases. The germline V gene has CDR1 MNHNS and CDR2 SASEGT. The CDR3 totals 16 residues. V dropped 3 bases and J dropped 8; count of bases not matched to a gene: 12. The DNA for the CDR3 is TGTGCCAGCAGTGATATGGACAGGCGATATCGGGAAAAACTGTTTTTT. It is translated as CASSDMDRRYREKLFF.

The chain combines TRBV5-6 with TRBJ1-2; 10 positions agree with TRBD1. After removal of 3 bases from V and 2 bases from J, the junction contained 1 base not matched to a gene. Germline V CDR1 and CDR2: SGHDT, YYEEEE. This CDR3 spans 14 amino acids. The chain's CDR3 is CASSWGQGNYGYTF. The CDR3 DNA reads as TGTGCCAGCAGCTGGGGACAGGGGAACTATGGCTACACCTTC. The full variable domain, completed using reference TRBV5-6 and TRBJ1-2, is DAGVTQSPTHLIKTRGQQVTLRCSPKSGHDTVSWYQQALGQGPQFIFQYYEEEERQRGNFPDRFSGHQFPNYSSELNVNALLLGDSALYLCASSWGQGNYGYTFGSGTRLTVV.

The chain recombines TRBV3-1 (or the pseudogene TRBV3-2) with TRBJ1-4; D unresolved. This CDR3 comprises 13 residues. CDR1 is LGHDT and CDR2 is YNNKEL in the germline V gene (reference sequence). V was trimmed by 1 base and J by 5 bases, leaving 5 bases between them. The CDR3 region has the DNA TGTGCCAGCAGCCAAGTAAGGAATGAAAAACTGTTTTTT. Its protein is CASSQVRNEKLFF.